Listed here are 14 T cell receptor beta chains from one sample, sequenced in a study of blood T cells in healthy people across ages. Primed by a sample-barcoded 5' primer and a J-beta primer mix, a second PCR proceeded for 7 to 11 cycles. TCRdb recomputed calls from the 5' RACE reads with MiXCR, one row per CDR3 protein. The table has some 890,000 distinct CDR3 sequences, 25% to 30% seen once. The same data also went into a second study, on T cells of mothers and their children.

Specimen: blood. These receptors were obtained from a woman in her forties in good health.

This clonotype was seen repeatedly, ten times or more. This chain uses TRBV29-1 with TRBJ1-2; TRBD1 agrees at 9 bases. Germline values: CDR1 SQVTM, CDR2 ANQGSEA. The V segment lost 6 bases and the J segment 6 bases; nucleotides outside the gene matches: 8. CDR3 length: 13 residues. CDR3 DNA: TGCAGCGTCTTACAGGGGGCGAGGAATGGCTACACCTTC. As protein: CSVLQGARNGYTF. Filled out from reference TRBV29-1 and TRBJ1-2, the complete variable domain reads SAVISQKPSRDICQRGTSLTIQCQVDSQVTMMFWYRQQPGQSLTLIATANQGSEATYESGFVIDKFPISRPNLTFSTLTVSNMSPEDSSIYLCSVLQGARNGYTFGSGTRLTVV.

This clonotype was counted a single time. The V gene is TRBV28, the J gene TRBJ2-3; D gene uncertain. This CDR3 contains 16 residues. Trimming removed 4 bases from V and 7 bases from J, with 21 bases in between. CDR1 and CDR2 (germline): MDHEN, SYDVKM. The CDR3 nucleotides are TGTGCCAGCAGTTCAGCGAACAGCCCGAGTCGGCATACGCAGTATTTT. Translation gives CASSSANSPSRHTQYF.

This rearrangement joins TRBV9 to TRBJ2-7, with D hard to call. This CDR3 is built from 17 residues. V lost 0 bases, J lost 7 bases, and 23 bases lay in between. Germline CDR1 is SGDLS and CDR2 is YYNGEE. DNA for the CDR3: TGTGCCAGCAGCGTAGAGAGATCCCCTATCTCCTACAATGAGCAGTACTTC. Residues: CASSVERSPISYNEQYF.

This clonotype has at least ten counts. V gene TRBV20-1 combines with J gene TRBJ2-1; no clear D. Germline V CDR1 and CDR2: DFQATT, SNEGSKA (reference sequence). CDR3 length: 14 residues. Trimming stripped 1 base from V and 2 bases from J, with 9 bases between. CDR3 nucleotides: TGCAGTGCTAGAGTAGAGTTCGCCTACAATGAGCAGTTCTTC. This gives the protein CSARVEFAYNEQFF.

There are a few counts of this clonotype. The chain combines TRBV6-2 or TRBV6-3 with TRBJ1-2; maybe TRBD1 (5 bases). The V end was cut by 10 bases, the J end by 7 bases, with 13 bases between. The CDR3 length is 11 residues. The germline gives CDR1 MNHEY, CDR2 SVGEGT. The CDR3, as DNA: TGTGCCACCGGAGCCGGGGGTGGCTACACCTTC. Its protein is CATGAGGGYTF.

The V and J genes are TRBV11-1 and TRBJ2-5; the match to TRBD2 covers 7 bases. This CDR3 is 14 amino acids long. V lost 6 bases, J lost 0 bases, and 4 bases stayed unmatched. Per germline, CDR1 SGHAT and CDR2 FQDESV (reference sequence). CDR3 bases: TGTGCCAGCAGGCCGGGACTAAACCAAGAGACCCAGTACTTC. Its translation is CASRPGLNQETQYF.

This clonotype was counted ten times or more. The chain combines TRBV7-8 with TRBJ2-5, with 9 bases that match TRBD2. The CDR3 is 17 amino acids. Germline V gene lookup returns CDR1 SGHVS and CDR2 FQNEAQ. Trimming at V came to 5 bases and at J to 2 bases, leaving 12 bases not matched to a gene. The CDR3 reads CASSPPRLAELQETQYF. The CDR3 region has the DNA TGTGCCAGCAGCCCACCCCGACTAGCGGAGTTGCAAGAGACCCAGTACTTC. The full variable domain, its missing parts supplied by reference TRBV7-8 and TRBJ2-5, is GAGVSQSPRYKVAKRGQDVALRCDPISGHVSLFWYQQALGQGPEFLTYFQNEAQLDKSGLPSDRFFAERPEGSVSTLKIQRTQQEDSAVYLCASSPPRLAELQETQYFGPGTRLLVL.

This clonotype was detected a few times. The chain joins TRBV20-1 to TRBJ2-1, with a tentative D call TRBD1 (5 bases). Between the trimmed V and J ends, which lost 1 base and 9 bases, there was a span of 19 bases. The germline gives CDR1 DFQATT, CDR2 SNEGSKA (reference sequence). The CDR3 consists of 15 residues. CDR3 protein: CSARGLHSGALEQFF. CDR3 coding DNA: TGCAGTGCTAGAGGTCTGCACTCTGGGGCCCTTGAGCAGTTCTTC.

A few counts support this clonotype. The chain uses TRBV6-1 and TRBJ1-4; D is uncertain. The CDR3 is 17 residues long. Germline V gene data show CDR1 as MNHNS and CDR2 as SASEGT. V was pared by 2 bases and J by 2 bases, with 15 bases between. Here the CDR3 reads CASSELGKWRTNEKLFF. The DNA for the CDR3 is TGTGCCAGCAGTGAACTGGGCAAGTGGCGGACTAATGAAAAACTGTTTTTT.

The chain recombines TRBV27 with TRBJ1-2; 9 positions match TRBD1. The CDR3 loop spans 15 amino acids. Germline CDR1 reads MNHEY; CDR2 reads SMNVEV (reference sequence). V dropped 4 bases and J dropped 7; count of bases not matched to a gene: 10. Here the CDR3 DNA reads TGTGCCAGCAGTTCCTCCGCTACAGGGGGCGGTGGCTACACCTTC. Protein sequence: CASSSSATGGGGYTF.

This clonotype showed up just a few times. CDR3 loop: CSVVAGGDYGYTF. Written as DNA, the CDR3 is TGCAGCGTTGTGGCAGGGGGCGACTATGGCTACACCTTC. The chain joins TRBV29-1 to TRBJ1-2; 8 bases map to TRBD1. The CDR3 extends over 13 amino acids. Germline loops: CDR1 SQVTM, CDR2 ANQGSEA. The trim removed 4 bases at V and 3 bases at J, leaving 4 bases unmatched.

This rearrangement joins TRBV29-1 to TRBJ2-6, with D possibly being TRBD1 (6 bases). CDR1 and CDR2 from the germline V gene are SQVTM and ANQGSEA. The CDR3 spans 17 residues. With 5 bases removed from V and 4 bases from J, the gap between germline ends came to 21 bases. This CDR3 reads CSVLTQGSLSGANVLTF. CDR3 coding DNA: TGCAGCGTTCTAACGCAGGGGTCTTTGTCCGGGGCCAACGTCCTGACTTTC.

This clonotype turned up a few times. This sequence joins TRBV6-5 and TRBJ2-7, with D uncertain. V lost 5 bases to trimming and J lost 2 bases, with 19 bases between them. CDR3 size: 16 residues. The germline CDR1 and CDR2 sequences are MNHEY and SVGAGI. The chain's CDR3 is CASSPYHLGPTYEQYF. CDR3 sequence (DNA): TGTGCCAGCAGTCCTTACCATCTCGGGCCAACCTACGAGCAGTACTTC.

This clonotype was observed at least ten times. This sequence joins TRBV14 and TRBJ2-5; D unclear. With 0 bases removed from V and 9 bases from J, the gap between germline ends came to 14 bases. The CDR3 is 14 amino acids. The germline gives CDR1 SGHDN, CDR2 FVKESK. In DNA, the CDR3 is TGTGCCAGCAGCCAAGATAAAGTTATCAGAGCCCAGTACTTC. It yields the protein CASSQDKVIRAQYF.